This TCR beta chain came from a study of blood T cells in healthy people across ages (dated by TCRdb to between 2015 and 2016). A note on the overall study: In model experiments, template switching captured about one uniquely barcoded TCR beta cDNA molecule for every two T cells. Using deep sequencing normalized with unique cDNA molecular identifiers, the study measured how TCR beta repertoire diversity changes with age. The donors were divided into four age groups: young (average approximately 15 years), middle-aged (about 41), aged (62) and long-lived (roughly 86). To avoid experimental bias, donors of different ages were spread randomly across the sequencing lanes. For two donors (one aged 18 to 29 and one aged 80 or older), the study analyzed two additional independent replicas of 1 million unique cDNA reads from the same blood draw.

Library construction relied on 5' RACE. This sample was sequenced with an Illumina HiSeq 2500. The second PCR ran for roughly 7 to 11 cycles and used a J-beta primer mix along with a sample-barcoded 5' primer. A template-switch 5' adaptor carrying 12 random nucleotides introduced a unique molecular identifier onto each TCR beta cDNA molecule. Each sample yielded at least 3 million CDR3-containing paired-end reads. First-strand cDNA synthesis was performed from all RNA using the Mint cDNA synthesis kit, with priming by a TRBC-specific oligonucleotide. Following uracil-DNA glycosylase treatment, all cDNA underwent a first 18-cycle PCR with the universal primers M1SS and BC2_uni_R. The original methods were these. Normalization of each sample was performed by random selection of 1 million high-quality reads, each carrying a distinct molecular identifier. Reads sharing molecular identifiers were discarded rather than binned into consensus sequences. CDR3 identification, clonotype clustering and error correction used MiTCR with a Q25 quality threshold and the strictest error-elimination algorithm. Lower-bound total TCR beta diversity was estimated with a nonparametric unseen species model using Euler transformation. The public reads were quality trimmed at Q25 with fastp and then assembled into clones with MiXCR by TCRdb, keeping productive beta chains. Entries are consolidated by CDR3 protein sequence, retaining the most common genes and DNA. The V and J calls come from TCRdb's annotation, not from the publication. This sample lists roughly 930,000 distinct CDR3 sequences; around 48% were detected once. The top ten clonotypes cover around an eighth of the sample.

Study-wide conclusions, independent of this receptor: The percentage of naive T cells measured by flow cytometry correlated strongly with observed TCR beta diversity. Because donor CMV infection status was unknown, age-related changes in expanded clonotypes were potentially confounded. Conclusive comparison of naive and antigen-experienced compartments was prevented by the profiling of bulk unsorted PBMCs. As age increased, observed TCR beta diversity per million T cells dropped in a roughly linear way, and a significant reduction was already evident by age 40. Compared with the aged group, more naive CD4+ T cells, fewer expanded clones and increased TCR diversity were shown by the long-lived group, suggesting age selection. Total diversity estimates from one million sequenced T cells were considered lower bounds and underestimates.

The germline V gene sets CDR1 to MNHEY and CDR2 to SVGAGI. The CDR3 goes from the cysteine to the phenylalanine over 13 residues. Of all the DNA, just the CDR3 is kept, 39 bases in frame from base 1. The trim is 9 bases for V and 4 bases for J, with a gap of 15 bases between the germline ends. Donors were 30 to 45 systemically healthy Caucasian individuals from Russia aged roughly 6 to 95 years. Around 10 milliliters of peripheral blood were drawn from each donor into EDTA-treated Vacutainer tubes. Ficoll-Paque density-gradient centrifugation was used to isolate PBMCs, with at least 7 million per sample. Total RNA, at least 6 micrograms per sample, was extracted from PBMCs with Trizol reagent. For every donor, an aliquot of PBMCs went through flow cytometry to measure the percentages of naive CD45RAhigh/CD27high T cells. In regard to this clonotype: Its recognized antigen is unknown. No clone much larger than this one lies a single base away; base qualities are absent.

The V and J genes are TRBV6-5 and TRBJ1-1, and TRBD1 may be the D gene, going by 5 matching bases. The receptor comes from a man aged 25-40 years in good health. Sequencing input: blood. The CDR3 amino acid sequence is: CASRPGGSTEAFF. The nucleotide sequence reads TGTGCCAGTAGACCCGGGGGGTCCACTGAAGCTTTCTTT.